The clone carrying this T cell receptor beta chain occurred once. The antigen is undetermined. Sequencing of cultured CD4+ T cell DNA used the Oncomine TCR Beta short-read assay. TCRdb passed the PCR reads through MiXCR, listing each CDR3 protein once. The data hold under 20,000 distinct CDR3 sequences, with roughly 78% observed a single time. Treatment described: roughly 10-day PBMC culture with coronavirus spike peptide pools or control peptides (ViraFEST assay). The source of the sample is a study of vaccination and CD4 T cells after COVID-19. As for the study in general: With a range of 35 to 161, the median interval from diagnosis to drawing post-COVID samples was 90 to 120 days.

Germline CDR1 KGHDR, CDR2 SFDVKD. The CDR3 covers 17 residues. Trimming removed 4 bases at V and 1 base at J, with 17 bases between. This chain connects TRBV24-1 to TRBJ2-3; weak D call: TRBD2 (6 bases). Sequencing used CD4+ T cells from blood, cultured in vitro, obtained after SARS-CoV-2 vaccination. The receptor was derived from a human donor who received a COVID-19 vaccine. CDR3 in DNA: TGTGCCACCAGTGACCCACGGGGTAGCGGCCGCACAGATACGCAGTATTTT. This sequence encodes CATSDPRGSGRTDTQYF.